Below, one T cell receptor (beta chain) is given with its context. Trimming cost V 6 bases and J 4 bases, with 6 bases left between them. This CDR3 is 11 amino acids long. CDR1 and CDR2 (germline): LGHDT, YNNKEL (reference sequence). Donors in Cohort 3 who had recovered were those with two negative PCRs, healthcare professional clearance, or resolution of their symptoms. This sample is part of a study of blood T cell repertoires in COVID-19. Per the authors' pipeline: Amplified reference gene primers provided the basis for estimating nucleated cell counts. Profiling relied on immunoSEQ multiplex PCR, and the TCRdb table lists in-frame clones only, not all of them. V and J calls and clone size are copied from that table; D and trimming were computed from the DNA. The sample shows around 190,000 clones, roughly 77% of them seen only once.

The clonotype was recovered from a man aged 35 to 55 who had recovered from COVID-19. The sample was PBMCs or T cells enriched from blood (not recorded which). The chain combines TRBV3-1 (or the pseudogene TRBV3-2) with TRBJ1-2, with D unresolved. The CDR3 nucleotides read TGTGCCAGCAGTTCCGGCTATGGCTACACCTTC. Its translation is CASSSGYGYTF.